The 18 T cell receptor beta chains presented below share a single source sample, sequenced in a study of cytomegalovirus exposure and HLA in healthy donors. PCR employed 60 Vbeta and 13 Jbeta primers. Profiling relied on immunoSEQ multiplex PCR, and the TCRdb table lists in-frame clones only, not all of them. The table lists hundreds of thousands of clones, about 82% of them singletons. The specimen sequenced was PBMCs. These receptors came from a man aged 25 to 40 in good health and CMV-seronegative.

The CDR3 sequence: CASSVQGNEQFF. In nucleotides, the CDR3 is TGTGCCAGCAGCGTTCAGGGAAATGAGCAGTTCTTC. The chain links TRBV9 to TRBJ2-1; D might be TRBD1 (5 bases). From germline, CDR1 is SGDLS and CDR2 YYNGEE. CDR3 length: 12 amino acids. Trimming stripped 2 bases from V and 7 bases from J, with 7 bases between.

The rearrangement joins TRBV4-1 to TRBJ2-4; 8 bases align to TRBD2. The CDR3 is 16 residues long. The J segment lost 4 bases and the V segment lost 1 base, leaving 6 bases of the junction unmatched. The germline CDR1 and CDR2 sequences are MGHRA and YSYEKL. The DNA for the CDR3 is TGCGCCAGCAGCCAAGGCCTTACTAGCGGTAAAAACATTCAGTACTTC. Its translation: CASSQGLTSGKNIQYF.

The rearrangement joins TRBV7-2 to TRBJ2-3, with D possibly TRBD1 on 6 matching bases. The germline CDR1 and CDR2 sequences are SGHTA and FQGNSA. Trimming took off 5 bases at V and 2 bases at J, with 11 bases between the two ends. The CDR3 spans 14 residues. The CDR3 DNA reads TGTGCCAGCAGCCGGGACACCTCCACAGATACGCAGTATTTT. Protein: CASSRDTSTDTQYF. Looking up the rest from reference TRBV7-2 and TRBJ2-3 gives the full variable domain: GAGVSQSPSNKVTEKGKDVELRCDPISGHTALYWYRQSLGQGLEFLIYFQGNSAPDKSGLPSDRFSAERTGGSVSTLTIQRTQQEDSAVYLCASSRDTSTDTQYFGPGTRLTVL.

The genes are TRBV11-2 and TRBJ2-4; possibly TRBD1 for D (6 bases). The CDR3 totals 16 residues. V was clipped by 3 bases and J by 2 bases, with 14 bases between them. Germline CDR1 SGHAT, CDR2 FQNNGV. This CDR3 reads CASSLPTGNPKNIQYF. The CDR3 DNA follows: TGTGCCAGCAGCTTGCCTACAGGGAACCCCAAAAACATTCAGTACTTC.

The V gene is TRBV4-1, the J gene TRBJ2-1; D unresolved. The germline CDR1 and CDR2 sequences are MGHRA and YSYEKL. This CDR3 is 16 amino acids long. V lost 0 bases, J lost 1 base, and 10 bases lay in between. CDR3 sequence reads: CASSQEPAVSYNEQFF. The DNA for the CDR3 is TGCGCCAGCAGCCAAGAACCGGCGGTTTCCTACAATGAGCAGTTCTTC.

J is TRBJ1-6 and V is TRBV7-9, with 9 bases fitting TRBD1. CDR3 size: 14 residues. After removal of 1 base from V and 9 bases from J, the junction contained 1 base not matched to a gene. CDR1 SEHNR and CDR2 FQNEAQ come from the germline V gene (reference sequence). Written as DNA, the CDR3 is TGTGCCAGCAGCTTAGAGGACAGGGGTTCACCCCTCCACTTT. This translates into CASSLEDRGSPLHF.

On this clone itself: A read error may account for a junction end that differs from germline. The chain employs TRBV28 and TRBJ2-7; D might be TRBD2 (5 bases). The CDR3 is 16 amino acids. Germline CDR1 is MDHEN and CDR2 is SYDVKM. The CDR3 DNA follows: TGTGCCAGCAGTATGGGAGACAAGGGAGTCCTATACGAGCAGTGCTTC. Residues: CASSMGDKGVLYEQCF.

The V call is TRBV28, the J call TRBJ2-1, with 9 nucleotides matching TRBD1. CDR1 is MDHEN, CDR2 SYDVKM, per germline. The CDR3 has 14 amino acids. V gave up 5 bases and J gave up 4 bases; unmatched junction bases: 3. CDR3 amino acids: CASSRTGAYNEQFF. CDR3 nucleotide sequence: TGTGCCAGCAGTCGGACAGGGGCTTACAATGAGCAGTTCTTC. The variable domain in full, with the rest retrieved from reference TRBV28 and TRBJ2-1, is DVKVTQSSRYLVKRTGEKVFLECVQDMDHENMFWYRQDPGLGLRLIYFSYDVKMKEKGDIPEGYSVSREKKERFSLILESASTNQTSMYLCASSRTGAYNEQFFGPGTRLTVL.

The genes are TRBV7-3 and TRBJ2-1, with 13 bases fitting TRBD2. Germline V lookup: CDR1 SGHTA, CDR2 FQGTGA. This CDR3 contains 17 residues. The J segment lost 7 bases and the V segment lost 2 bases, leaving 8 bases of the junction unmatched. CDR3 sequence (DNA): TGTGCCAGCAGCTTAGGGAGGACTAGCGGGGGTCAGAATGAGCAGTTCTTC. Translation gives CASSLGRTSGGQNEQFF.

This chain links TRBV19 with TRBJ2-7; 7 bases fit TRBD1. The V and J ends lost 5 bases and 2 bases, in that order; junction bases with no gene match: 6. The CDR3 is made up of 14 amino acids. Germline-derived CDR1 and CDR2 are LNHDA and SQIVND (reference sequence). The CDR3 nucleotides are TGTGCCAGTAGTCCCTGGGACAGAGCCTACGAGCAGTACTTC. Translating it yields CASSPWDRAYEQYF.

The chain recombines TRBV28 with TRBJ2-5, with D perhaps TRBD1 (6 bases). V was trimmed by 5 bases and J by 3 bases, leaving 19 bases between them. Germline assignment: CDR1 MDHEN and CDR2 SYDVKM. The CDR3 runs to 16 residues. CDR3 bases: TGTGCCAGCAGTCCAGCAGGGGCCCGGGGAGAAGAGACCCAGTACTTC. Its protein is CASSPAGARGEETQYF.

V usage is TRBV5-4 and J usage is TRBJ2-2, with D possibly TRBD2 on 6 matching bases. This CDR3 region has 15 residues. Germline V gene sequence: CDR1 SGHNT, CDR2 YYREEE (reference sequence). Between the trimmed V and J ends, which lost 4 bases and 8 bases, there was a span of 18 bases. The chain's CDR3 is CASSDNGTPMGELFF. The CDR3 DNA sequence: TGTGCCAGCAGCGATAACGGGACTCCGATGGGGGAGCTGTTTTTT.

The chain couples TRBV5-6 to TRBJ2-7, with TRBD2 matching over 7 bases. CDR1 SGHDT and CDR2 YYEEEE come from the germline V gene. Germline trimming cut 3 bases from V and 6 bases from J; bases unmatched to any gene: 6. CDR3 length: 13 residues. CDR3 in amino acids: CASSWTSSAEQYF. CDR3 DNA sequence: TGTGCCAGCAGCTGGACTAGTTCAGCCGAGCAGTACTTC.

The genes are TRBV5-8 and TRBJ1-5, with unresolved D. V was pared by 0 bases and J by 1 base, with 8 bases between. Germline-derived CDR1 and CDR2 are SGHTS and YDEGEE. This CDR3 spans 15 amino acids. The CDR3 loop reads CASSLGALSNQPQHF. In DNA, the CDR3 is TGTGCCAGCAGCTTGGGGGCGCTCAGCAATCAGCCCCAGCATTTT. The whole variable domain, filled in from reference TRBV5-8 and TRBJ1-5, reads EAGVTQSPTHLIKTRGQQATLRCSPISGHTSVYWYQQALGLGLQFLLWYDEGEERNRGNFPPRFSGRQFPNYSSELNVNALELEDSALYLCASSLGALSNQPQHFGDGTRLSIL.

This clone was picked up a small number of times. This chain connects TRBV7-8 to TRBJ1-2; TRBD1 matches at 8 bases. The germline CDR1 and CDR2 sequences are SGHVS and FQNEAQ. The CDR3 extends over 15 amino acids. Trimming at V came to 1 base and at J to 2 bases, leaving 3 bases not matched to a gene. The CDR3 DNA is TGTGCCAGCAGCTTAGGCCCAGGGGGCAACTATGGCTACACCTTC. Translating it yields CASSLGPGGNYGYTF.

The rearrangement joins TRBV28 to TRBJ1-2; D unclear. The germline V gene encodes CDR1 MDHEN and CDR2 SYDVKM. The CDR3 has 11 residues. V shed 6 bases and J shed 9 bases, with 11 bases lying between them. CDR3 protein: CASRSDSSYTF. DNA for the CDR3: TGTGCCAGCAGGAGCGATTCTAGCTACACCTTC.

In its sample, this clone was seen a few times. The DNA of the CDR3 is TGTGCCAGCAGTTACCTGGGACAGGCCGACTCACCCCTCCACTTT. Its translation is CASSYLGQADSPLHF. The rearrangement uses TRBV6-5 and TRBJ1-6; 8 bases fit TRBD1. Germline trimming cut 2 bases from V and 10 bases from J; bases unmatched to any gene: 7. Germline assignment: CDR1 MNHEY and CDR2 SVGAGI. The CDR3 is made up of 15 amino acids.

V usage is TRBV7-3 and J usage is TRBJ2-2; D gene unclear. Trimming cost V 2 bases and J 5 bases, with 6 bases left between them. Germline V lookup: CDR1 SGHTA, CDR2 FQGTGA. This CDR3 is built from 13 residues. Here the CDR3 DNA reads TGTGCCAGCAGCTTAGCGGATACCGGGGAGCTGTTTTTT. This codes for CASSLADTGELFF. The variable domain in full, completed from reference TRBV7-3 and TRBJ2-2, reads GAGVSQTPSNKVTEKGKYVELRCDPISGHTALYWYRQSLGQGPEFLIYFQGTGAADDSGLPNDRFFAVRPEGSVSTLKIQRTERGDSAVYLCASSLADTGELFFGEGSRLTVL.